This T cell receptor beta chain was recorded in a study of blood T cells in healthy people across ages (dated by TCRdb to the mid-2010s). Broadly, across the study: Template switching captured roughly one uniquely barcoded TCR beta cDNA molecule per two T cells in model experiments. The study measured age-related changes in TCR beta repertoire diversity using deep sequencing normalized with unique cDNA molecular identifiers. The donors were split into four age groups: young (average about 16 years), middle-aged (about 40), aged (approximately 59) and long-lived (roughly 88). To avoid experimental bias, donors of different ages were distributed randomly across sequencing lanes. Two additional independent replicas of 1 million unique cDNA reads from the same blood draw were analyzed for two donors (one aged 18 to 30 and one aged 80 or older).

The donors were roughly 39 Caucasian individuals from Russia, aged roughly 6 to 90 years, who were systemically healthy. Around 10 milliliters of peripheral blood were collected from each donor into EDTA-treated Vacutainer tubes. Ficoll-Paque density-gradient centrifugation was used to isolate PBMCs, with at least 6 million per sample. Trizol reagent was used to extract total RNA from PBMCs, with at least 5.5 micrograms per sample. For every donor, an aliquot of PBMCs went through flow cytometry to measure the percentages of naive CD45RAhigh/CD27high T cells. To note about this clonotype: Its antigen is still unknown. Base-call qualities are not available, and no considerably larger clone is one nucleotide away.

What the work shows at the level of the full study, not this receptor alone: Since profiling was done on bulk unsorted PBMCs, naive and antigen-experienced compartments could not be conclusively compared. Estimates of total diversity from one million sequenced T cells were regarded as lower bounds and underestimates. Donor CMV infection status was unknown, potentially confounding age-related changes in expanded clonotypes. The percentage of naive T cells measured by flow cytometry correlated strongly with observed TCR beta diversity. Compared with the aged group, more naive CD4+ T cells, fewer expanded clones and increased TCR diversity were shown by the long-lived group, suggesting age selection. As age increased, observed TCR beta diversity per million T cells dropped in a roughly linear way, and a significant reduction was already evident by age 40.

V is pared back by 5 bases and J by 2 bases, with 7 bases lying between the germline termini. CDR1 MNHNY and CDR2 SVGAGI were looked up in the germline V gene (reference sequence). The CDR3 has 13 amino acids, counting the end cysteine and phenylalanine. The kept DNA is CDR3 alone, 39 bases in frame from the first base. Libraries came from 5' RACE. Instrument used: Illumina HiSeq 2500. A second PCR of about 7 to 12 cycles was run with a J-beta primer mix and a sample-barcoded 5' primer. A unique molecular identifier was introduced onto each TCR beta cDNA molecule by a template-switch 5' adaptor carrying 12 random nucleotides. Each sample yielded at least 3 million CDR3-containing paired-end reads. First-strand cDNA was synthesized from all RNA with the Mint cDNA synthesis kit, primed by a TRBC-specific oligonucleotide. Following uracil-DNA glycosylase treatment, a first 18-cycle PCR with universal primers M1SS and BC2_uni_R was performed on all cDNA. In the authors' own workflow: For normalization, 1 million high-quality reads were randomly selected from each sample, with every read carrying a distinct molecular identifier. Instead of being binned into consensus sequences, reads that shared molecular identifiers were thrown out. MiTCR, with a Q25 quality threshold and the strictest error-elimination algorithm, was used for CDR3 identification, clonotype clustering and error correction. A nonparametric unseen species model using Euler transformation provided a lower-bound estimate of total TCR beta diversity. In-frame beta chains were kept once TCRdb had trimmed the public reads at Q25 with fastp and called clones with MiXCR. Each entry is one CDR3 protein sequence, shown with its most common DNA and genes. None of the V and J calls come from the authors' own analysis; TCRdb made them. This sample holds roughly 1,500,000 distinct CDR3 sequences; 40% to 50% were observed only once. Roughly 7.7% of the sample comes from the top ten.

The rearranged chain carries TRBV6-6 and TRBJ2-1; the D gene identity is not certain. The specimen was blood. This TCR was sampled from a woman younger than 30 in good health. CDR3 protein: CASSDVAYNEQFF. Here is the DNA: TGTGCCAGCAGTGACGTCGCCTACAATGAGCAGTTCTTC.